These 27 T cell receptor beta chains were all obtained from the same sample, sequenced in a study of blood T cell repertoires in COVID-19. Produced via immunoSEQ multiplex PCR; TCRdb's table is partial and in-frame only. Here the sample spans some 89,000 clones, approximately 80% being singletons. Sequencing was done on a sample of peripheral blood. The receptors shown here come from a man in his sixties or seventies with acute or convalescent COVID-19.

The chain links TRBV6-6 to TRBJ2-7; the match to TRBD1 covers 7 bases. Germline-derived CDR1 and CDR2 are MNHNY and SVGAGI (reference sequence). V lost 5 bases, J lost 4 bases, and 8 bases stayed unmatched. This CDR3 comprises 14 residues. In nucleotides, the CDR3 is TGTGCCAGCAGTGTACCGGGACAGATATACGAGCAGTACTTC. Its translation is CASSVPGQIYEQYF.

The sample holds a few counts of this clone. The chain employs TRBV18 and TRBJ1-2; 7 bases align to TRBD1. Looked up from germline, CDR1 is KGHSH and CDR2 is LQKENI. V was pared by 3 bases and J by 8 bases, with 9 bases of the junction left unmatched. The length of the CDR3 is 14 residues. The CDR3 region has the DNA TGTGCCAGCTCACCTACCTATTTAGGGGGCGGCTACACCTTC. Encoded protein: CASSPTYLGGGYTF.

This chain links TRBV4-1 with TRBJ2-1, with TRBD1 as a possible D gene (5 bases). The V gene lost 0 bases and the J gene lost 4 bases, with 7 bases spanning the gap. CDR1 is MGHRA, CDR2 YSYEKL, per germline. The CDR3 has 14 residues. CDR3 loop: CASSQDRGYNEQFF. CDR3 DNA: TGCGCCAGCAGCCAAGATAGGGGATACAATGAGCAGTTCTTC.

The rearrangement links TRBV6-6 to TRBJ1-4; D is perhaps TRBD1 (5 bases). V shed 4 bases and J shed 3 bases, with 9 bases lying between them. Per the germline V gene, CDR1 is MNHNY and CDR2 is SVGAGI (reference sequence). The CDR3 totals 14 residues. The CDR3 is CASSSRQPNEKLFF. Written as DNA, the CDR3 is TGTGCCAGCAGTTCAAGACAGCCTAATGAAAAACTGTTTTTT.

The chain employs TRBV18 and TRBJ1-2, with D uncertain. The CDR3 has 13 amino acids. Germline V gives CDR1 KGHSH, CDR2 LQKENI. V dropped 0 bases and J dropped 5 bases, with 7 bases sitting between them. This CDR3 reads CASSPPTSYGYTF. CDR3 DNA: TGTGCCAGCTCACCACCGACATCTTATGGCTACACCTTC.

This clone has a single count. The chain combines TRBV18 with TRBJ2-7, with 8 bases aligning to TRBD1. Germline CDR1 KGHSH, CDR2 LQKENI. Trimming took 6 bases from V and 5 from J; bases not matched to a gene: 12. The CDR3 covers 15 residues. CDR3 in amino acids: CASSQDRAPFDEQYF. DNA for the CDR3: TGTGCCAGCTCTCAGGACAGGGCGCCCTTTGACGAGCAGTACTTC.

V and J are TRBV13 and TRBJ2-2; TRBD1 matches 7 bases. V shed 4 bases and J 4 bases; nucleotides not matched to a gene: 18. The CDR3 consists of 19 residues. Germline V lookup: CDR1 PRHDT, CDR2 FYEKMQ (reference sequence). The CDR3 reads CASSSLPPTAGGVTGELFF. In DNA form, the CDR3 reads TGTGCCAGCAGCTCATTGCCCCCGACGGCAGGGGGTGTCACCGGGGAGCTGTTTTTT.

This CDR3 is CASSTGFGDTQYF. CDR3 DNA sequence: TGTGCCAGTAGTACAGGGTTCGGAGATACGCAGTATTTT. V and J are TRBV19 and TRBJ2-3; TRBD1 might be the D (5 bases). V was trimmed by 4 bases and J by 5 bases, leaving 10 bases between them. This CDR3 is 13 amino acids long. Germline CDR1 is LNHDA and CDR2 is SQIVND (reference sequence).

The rearrangement uses TRBV24-1 and TRBJ1-4; TRBD1 might be the D (6 bases). The CDR3 sequence is 17 residues long. Germline V CDR1 and CDR2: KGHDR, SFDVKD. Trimming cost V 4 bases and J 8 bases, with 22 bases left between them. The CDR3 region has the DNA TGTGCCACCAGTGACATGACCCCGGGGACATCGGGAGAAAAACTGTTTTTT. It specifies CATSDMTPGTSGEKLFF.

This clone was detected only a few times. The V gene is TRBV2, the J gene TRBJ2-2; 11 bases are shared with TRBD2. Germline V CDR1 and CDR2: SNHLY, FYNNEI. CDR3 length equals 15 residues. V lost 6 bases and J lost 1; bases outside the gene matches: 1. The CDR3 is CASRGLAGNTGELFF. The DNA for the CDR3 is TGTGCCAGCAGAGGACTAGCGGGGAACACCGGGGAGCTGTTTTTT.

The chain recombines TRBV27 with TRBJ2-1, with 8 bases identical to TRBD1. CDR3 length: 15 amino acids. V shed 3 bases, J shed 1 base, and the junction held 2 bases outside the gene matches. Germline V lookup: CDR1 MNHEY, CDR2 SMNVEV (reference sequence). In DNA, the CDR3 is TGTGCCAGCAGTTTCGGACAGGGTTCCTACAATGAGCAGTTCTTC. It translates to CASSFGQGSYNEQFF.

The V gene is TRBV18, the J gene TRBJ1-2; maybe TRBD1 (5 bases). V lost 5 bases and J lost 2, with 15 bases in between. Germline V gene lookup returns CDR1 KGHSH and CDR2 LQKENI. The CDR3 runs 15 residues. CDR3 amino acids: CASSTGVGRNYGYTF. The CDR3 DNA reads TGTGCCAGCTCAACGGGGGTGGGACGCAACTATGGCTACACCTTC.

This chain links TRBV6-1 with TRBJ1-2; TRBD1 aligns across 7 bases. CDR1 and CDR2 (germline): MNHNS, SASEGT. The CDR3 is made up of 16 amino acids. V gave up 4 bases and J gave up 4 bases; unmatched junction bases: 12. For the CDR3, the DNA is TGTGCCAGCAGTGTATCAGGGACAGAAATTTTCTATGGCTACACCTTC. Its protein product is CASSVSGTEIFYGYTF.

The chain carries TRBV11-3 and TRBJ2-1, with 7 bases lining up with TRBD1. The CDR3 loop spans 13 amino acids. The germline CDR1 and CDR2 sequences are SGHNT and YENEEA. J lost 8 bases, V lost 5 bases, and 6 bases had no gene match. CDR3 protein: CASSGGTADEQFF. CDR3 sequence (DNA): TGTGCCAGCAGCGGTGGGACAGCAGATGAGCAGTTCTTC.

This rearrangement joins TRBV15 to TRBJ2-4, with TRBD1 matching over 10 bases. The CDR3 is 14 amino acids. With V trimmed by 1 base and J by 7 bases, 1 base remained unmatched. The germline gives CDR1 LNHNV, CDR2 YYDKDF (reference sequence). The CDR3 sequence: CATSRGDRGNIQYF. The CDR3 nucleotides are TGTGCCACCAGCAGAGGGGACAGGGGTAACATTCAGTACTTC.

The chain combines TRBV30 with TRBJ1-1; no definite D call. The CDR3 runs to 13 residues. The V end lost 0 bases, the J end lost 0 bases, and 5 bases lay between the germline ends. Germline lookup yields CDR1 GTSNPN and CDR2 SVGIG (reference sequence). CDR3 DNA: TGTGCCTGGAGTGTTACATTGAACACTGAAGCTTTCTTT. Protein product: CAWSVTLNTEAFF.

The chain uses TRBV6-5 and TRBJ2-4, with TRBD2 as a possible D gene (5 bases). The CDR3 consists of 13 residues. Trimming left V 7 bases short and J 6 bases short, with 13 bases between. Looked up from germline, CDR1 is MNHEY and CDR2 is SVGAGI. The CDR3 bases are TGTGCCAGCACGGCAGAAGAGGGAAACATTCAGTACTTC. Encoded protein: CASTAEEGNIQYF.

This clone was observed at least ten times. The chain has TRBV2 and TRBJ2-7; D unresolved. In germline, CDR1 is SNHLY, CDR2 FYNNEI. Between the trimmed V and J ends, which lost 1 base and 3 bases, there was a span of 7 bases. The length of the CDR3 is 13 residues. The CDR3, as DNA: TGTGCCAGCAGTGAAGGGGCCAGCTACGAGCAGTACGTC. Amino acids: CASSEGASYEQYV.

The chain recombines TRBV5-1 with TRBJ1-2; 12 positions match TRBD1. J lost 7 bases, V lost 2 bases, and 9 bases had no gene match. The CDR3 spans 16 residues. Germline assignment: CDR1 SGHRS and CDR2 YFSETQ. The CDR3 spells CASSFGTGGASSGYTF. The CDR3 nucleotides read TGCGCCAGCAGCTTCGGGACAGGGGGCGCATCGTCTGGCTACACCTTC. Based on the CDR3 plus reference TRBV5-1 and TRBJ1-2, the full variable domain is KAGVTQTPRYLIKTRGQQVTLSCSPISGHRSVSWYQQTPGQGLQFLFEYFSETQRNKGNFPGRFSGRQFSNSRSEMNVSTLELGDSALYLCASSFGTGGASSGYTFGSGTRLTVV.

J is TRBJ1-1 and V is TRBV19; D perhaps matches TRBD1 (5 bases). Trimming cost V 7 bases and J 5 bases, with 17 bases left between them. The CDR3 totals 14 residues. Germline V CDR1 and CDR2: LNHDA, SQIVND (reference sequence). The CDR3 region is CASTIGPSGTEAFF. The CDR3 region has the DNA TGTGCCAGTACGATAGGCCCCTCAGGGACTGAAGCTTTCTTT.

CDR3 residues: CASSSTANSPLHF. The CDR3 region has the DNA TGTGCCAGTAGTTCGACAGCGAATTCACCCCTCCACTTT. The V gene is TRBV19, the J gene TRBJ1-6; D might be TRBD1 (5 bases). The CDR3 covers 13 residues. The germline V and J ends were trimmed by 5 bases and 7 bases, with 9 bases remaining between them. Germline V gene data show CDR1 as LNHDA and CDR2 as SQIVND (reference sequence).

The rearrangement uses TRBV7-8 and TRBJ1-2; 7 bases agree with TRBD1. The CDR3 spans 15 residues. V lost 1 base to trimming and J lost 2 bases; unmatched junction nucleotides: 4. Per germline, CDR1 SGHVS and CDR2 FQNEAQ. The CDR3 is CASSLGGTANYGYTF. In DNA, the CDR3 is TGTGCCAGCAGCTTAGGGGGGACAGCCAACTATGGCTACACCTTC.

The table lists this clone with a few counts. V and J are TRBV2 and TRBJ2-4; 10 bases fit TRBD1. The CDR3 covers 13 residues. In germline, CDR1 is SNHLY, CDR2 FYNNEI. V lost 4 bases to trimming and J lost 6 bases; unmatched junction nucleotides: 0. CDR3 coding DNA: TGTGCCAGCAGTGGGACAGGGGGAAACATTCAGTACTTC. Protein sequence: CASSGTGGNIQYF.

The V gene is TRBV29-1, the J gene TRBJ2-3; 9 nucleotides match TRBD1. CDR1 is SQVTM and CDR2 is ANQGSEA in the germline V gene. The CDR3 loop spans 15 amino acids. V lost 3 bases to trimming and J lost 4 bases; unmatched junction nucleotides: 8. As DNA, the CDR3 is TGCAGCGTTGATGGGGACAGGGTTCGGGCAGATACGCAGTATTTT. Protein: CSVDGDRVRADTQYF.

This rearrangement joins TRBV10-2 to TRBJ1-6; tentative D call: TRBD1 (6 bases). This CDR3 region has 14 residues. The V gene lost 6 bases and the J gene lost 8 bases, with 14 bases spanning the gap. CDR1 WSHSY and CDR2 SAAADI come from the germline V gene. In DNA, the CDR3 is TGCGCCAGCAGACCCGGCAGGGGAGATTCACCCCTCCACTTT. It is translated as CASRPGRGDSPLHF.

The chain recombines TRBV9 with TRBJ2-2; 7 bases line up with TRBD1. J was trimmed by 1 base and V by 7 bases; bases with no gene match: 7. CDR3 length: 15 residues. Germline CDR1 reads SGDLS; CDR2 reads YYNGEE. The CDR3 loop is CASGKTGWNTGELFF. CDR3 DNA sequence: TGTGCCAGCGGGAAGACAGGGTGGAACACCGGGGAGCTGTTTTTT.

The chain uses TRBV29-1 and TRBJ2-7; D perhaps matches TRBD2 (8 bases). Per germline, CDR1 SQVTM and CDR2 ANQGSEA. V gave up 7 bases and J gave up 2 bases, with 24 bases separating them. The length of the CDR3 is 16 residues. This CDR3 is CSAQSGGAGGAYEQYF. CDR3 DNA sequence: TGCAGCGCCCAATCCGGGGGGGCAGGGGGGGCCTACGAGCAGTACTTC.